These T cell receptor beta chains were read from a single sample in a study of ipilimumab plus nivolumab after autologous stem cell transplantation. Sequencing was performed with immunoSEQ multiplex PCR; in TCRdb, only in-frame clones are kept and a portion is missing. The repertoire includes 22,000 or so clones, over 65% of them detected once, and around 23% sits in the top ten. The sequencing used PBMCs, collected in a trial of ipilimumab plus nivolumab as post-transplant consolidation. Every receptor here comes from a male donor with diffuse large B-cell lymphoma. Both conserved end residues are part of each CDR3. The D gene is left open where the match is weak. Some rows have no size entry. The others give once, few or many, or a class for an expanded clone.

J gene	V gene	D gene	clone size	CDR3 protein	CDR3 DNA
TRBJ1-5	TRBV27	.	.	CASSLFWGSNRPQHF	TGTGCCAGCAGTTTATTTTGGGGAAGTAATCGGCCCCAGCATTTT
TRBJ2-3	TRBV5-1	TRBD2	.	CASSLTAGGTDTQYF	TGCGCCAGCAGCTTAACGGCCGGGGGGACAGATACGCAGTATTTT
TRBJ2-5	TRBV5-1	.	.	CASSLSPQETQYF	TGCGCCAGCAGCTTATCCCCACAAGAGACCCAGTACTTC
TRBJ2-3	TRBV10-1	TRBD2	.	CASSPGLADPRGSTDTQYF	TGCGCCAGCAGTCCGGGACTAGCGGACCCGAGGGGGAGCACAGATACGCAGTATTTT
TRBJ2-5	TRBV7-9	.	.	CASTRSGGQETQYF	TGTGCCAGCACCAGGTCGGGTGGACAAGAGACCCAGTACTTC
TRBJ2-1	TRBV5-4	TRBD2	.	CASSSSGLADYNEQFF	TGTGCCAGCAGTTCCTCGGGACTAGCGGATTACAATGAGCAGTTCTTC
TRBJ1-1	TRBV6-1	TRBD1	.	CASSEFQQGVGTEAFF	TGTGCCAGCAGTGAATTCCAACAGGGGGTTGGCACTGAAGCTTTCTTT
TRBJ2-1	TRBV5-1	.	once	CASSPQRSSYNEQFF	TGCGCCAGCAGCCCCCAGCGGAGCTCCTACAATGAGCAGTTCTTC
TRBJ1-3	TRBV19	.	.	CASSISSTSGNTIYF	TGTGCCAGTAGTATCTCCAGTACCTCTGGAAACACCATATATTTT
TRBJ2-7	TRBV28	TRBD2	once	CASTTSGSYYEQYF	TGTGCCAGCACAACTAGCGGGAGTTACTACGAGCAGTACTTC
TRBJ2-7	TRBV5-1	TRBD2	.	CASSPLAGAYEQYF	TGCGCCAGCAGCCCCTTAGCGGGGGCCTACGAGCAGTACTTC
TRBJ2-1	TRBV19	TRBD2	.	CASSIGLAVYNEQFF	TGTGCCAGTAGTATTGGCCTAGCGGTATACAATGAGCAGTTCTTC
TRBJ2-1	TRBV10-2	.	.	CASSMAGDEQFF	TGCGCCAGCAGCATGGCAGGAGATGAGCAGTTCTTC
TRBJ1-2	TRBV19	.	.	CASSKTGPANYGYTF	TGTGCCAGTAGTAAGACAGGCCCAGCTAACTATGGCTACACCTTC
TRBJ2-7	TRBV14	TRBD2	.	CASSRLAGAPEQYF	TGTGCCAGCAGCCGACTAGCGGGAGCCCCCGAGCAGTACTTC
TRBJ2-3	TRBV7-2	TRBD2	.	CASSLWTSADTQYF	TGTGCCAGCAGCTTATGGACTAGCGCAGATACGCAGTATTTT
TRBJ2-7	TRBV27	.	once	CASSSGGIRVYEQYF	TGTGCCAGCAGTTCTGGGGGGATCCGGGTCTACGAGCAGTACTTC
TRBJ2-3	TRBV19	TRBD2	.	CASSILSGGHSTDTQYF	TGTGCCAGTAGTATTTTGTCGGGAGGGCATAGCACAGATACGCAGTATTTT
TRBJ2-3	TRBV9	.	.	CASSVDSDRGDTQYF	TGTGCCAGCAGCGTAGACTCTGACAGAGGAGATACGCAGTATTTT
TRBJ2-3	TRBV21-1	.	.	CASSKRPAGGKGMTDTQYF	TGTGCCAGCAGCAAAAGGCCGGCAGGGGGCAAGGGTATGACAGATACGCAGTATTTT
TRBJ1-1	TRBV5-8	.	.	CASSSKVRSWTEAFF	TGTGCCAGCAGCTCCAAGGTTAGAAGTTGGACTGAAGCTTTCTTT
TRBJ2-1	TRBV5-1	.	.	CASSPEAIVGSRDEQFF	TGCGCCAGCAGCCCTGAAGCGATCGTCGGGAGTCGGGATGAGCAGTTCTTC
TRBJ2-7	TRBV15	TRBD1	.	CATRMRTGNGEQYF	TGTGCCACCAGAATGCGGACAGGGAATGGCGAGCAGTACTTC
TRBJ1-4	TRBV16	.	.	CASSPLGGGEKLFF	TGTGCCAGCAGCCCCCTCGGGGGAGGTGAAAAACTGTTTTTT
TRBJ2-5	TRBV15	.	.	CATSREERFQETQYF	TGTGCCACCAGCAGAGAAGAAAGGTTCCAAGAGACCCAGTACTTC
TRBJ2-7	TRBV19	TRBD2	.	CASSSGTSGAYEQYF	TGTGCCAGTAGTTCCGGGACTAGCGGAGCCTACGAGCAGTACTTC
TRBJ1-3	TRBV7-2	.	.	CASSQWRGSGNTIYF	TGTGCCAGCAGCCAATGGAGGGGCTCAGGAAACACCATATATTTT
TRBJ1-2	TRBV11-1	.	.	CASSLVEEGGYTF	TGTGCCAGCAGCTTAGTAGAGGAAGGTGGCTACACCTTC
TRBJ2-7	TRBV5-1	.	.	CASREGGENYEQYF	TGCGCCAGCAGGGAGGGCGGCGAGAACTACGAGCAGTACTTC
TRBJ2-5	TRBV11-2	TRBD2	.	CASSFGGGVGETQYF	TGTGCCAGCAGCTTTGGCGGGGGGGTAGGAGAGACCCAGTACTTC
TRBJ1-2	TRBV2	TRBD1	once	CASSPQGGSYTF	TGTGCCAGCAGTCCGCAGGGGGGGAGCTACACCTTC
TRBJ2-5	TRBV5-1	.	once	CASRDGGGPQETQYF	TGCGCCAGCAGAGACGGGGGAGGCCCCCAAGAGACCCAGTACTTC
TRBJ2-7	TRBV6-5	TRBD2	.	CASSSPGLAVREQYF	TGTGCCAGCAGTAGCCCGGGACTAGCGGTGCGCGAGCAGTACTTC